The present entry profiles one T cell receptor (beta chain) with its context. TCRdb redid the calling of the reads with MiXCR, one entry per CDR3 protein. The sample includes 80,000 to 100,000 distinct CDR3 sequences, less than 40% of them seen just once. CDR1 SQVTM and CDR2 ANQGSEA come from the germline V gene. V gave up 5 bases and J gave up 0 bases, with 7 bases separating them. The CDR3 runs 12 residues. This sample stems from a study of type 1 regulatory T cells. About the research overall: T-allo10 is a Tr1-enriched, alloantigen-specific CD4 T cell product made in vitro.

The sequenced sample consisted of CD4+ T cells, either the whole sample or a sorted fraction (not recorded which). The chain employs TRBV29-1 and TRBJ1-1, with D possibly TRBD1 on 6 matching bases. This clonotype was sampled from a human donor in good health. The CDR3 DNA reads TGCAGCGTTCGACAGGTGAACACTGAAGCTTTCTTT. Residues: CSVRQVNTEAFF.